These T cell receptor beta chains were read from a single sample in a study of blood T cells in healthy people across ages. TCRdb itself ran the 5' RACE reads through MiXCR, one entry per CDR3 protein. The sample records roughly 2 million distinct CDR3 sequences, 40% to 55% being singletons. The sequenced material came from blood. Receptors were obtained from a woman aged 40 to 50 in good health. Each CDR3 is given without its conserved first and last residue. The order of the fields is V gene, J gene, clone size, CDR3 protein. The size field is filled for only some rows; it gives once, few, many or a size class.

v_call: TRBV9
j_call: TRBJ2-3
clone_size: once
cdr3_aa: ASSVIKLPRDTQY

v_call: TRBV6-2/TRBV6-3
j_call: TRBJ2-1
clone_size: -
cdr3_aa: ASSTRTSGDYNEQF

v_call: TRBV7-7
j_call: TRBJ2-5
clone_size: many
cdr3_aa: ASSLVPISTQY

v_call: TRBV27
j_call: TRBJ2-7
clone_size: -
cdr3_aa: ASSSLGEGGDEQY

v_call: TRBV12-3/TRBV12-4
j_call: TRBJ2-3
clone_size: -
cdr3_aa: ASSPYGPQY

v_call: TRBV28
j_call: TRBJ2-7
clone_size: -
cdr3_aa: ASSRSGESYEQY

v_call: TRBV4-3
j_call: TRBJ1-2
clone_size: few
cdr3_aa: ASSQQTGIKGYT

v_call: TRBV5-1
j_call: TRBJ2-3
clone_size: once
cdr3_aa: ASSITPSGVGTDTQY

v_call: TRBV6-1
j_call: TRBJ1-1
clone_size: -
cdr3_aa: ASRPRDSKAF

v_call: TRBV11-3
j_call: TRBJ1-6
clone_size: few
cdr3_aa: ASSLDAGGGSPLH

v_call: TRBV4-1
j_call: TRBJ2-1
clone_size: few
cdr3_aa: ASSQDGGSRGNEQF

v_call: TRBV24-1
j_call: TRBJ2-3
clone_size: -
cdr3_aa: ATSDLQATGDRNTQY

v_call: TRBV7-9
j_call: TRBJ2-5
clone_size: -
cdr3_aa: ASSLGGGGRHERY

v_call: TRBV4-2
j_call: TRBJ2-3
clone_size: few
cdr3_aa: ASSQDGAGGRTDTQY

v_call: TRBV4-3
j_call: TRBJ2-4
clone_size: -
cdr3_aa: ASSDARGRIQY

v_call: TRBV7-2
j_call: TRBJ2-5
clone_size: few
cdr3_aa: ASSLRASGGSKETQY

v_call: TRBV6-1
j_call: TRBJ1-5
clone_size: -
cdr3_aa: ASSIGLTGQPQH

v_call: TRBV20-1
j_call: TRBJ2-3
clone_size: -
cdr3_aa: SPPAGERCTQY

v_call: TRBV6-2/TRBV6-3
j_call: TRBJ2-7
clone_size: -
cdr3_aa: ASSFGEYEQY

v_call: TRBV18
j_call: TRBJ2-3
clone_size: -
cdr3_aa: ASSPPGTPRSTDTQY

v_call: TRBV24-1
j_call: TRBJ2-5
clone_size: -
cdr3_aa: ATSDFAGGQETQY

v_call: TRBV10-3
j_call: TRBJ2-5
clone_size: -
cdr3_aa: AISETGEQETQY

v_call: TRBV7-9
j_call: TRBJ2-1
clone_size: few
cdr3_aa: ASSKGLAGVSF

v_call: TRBV7-2
j_call: TRBJ2-5
clone_size: -
cdr3_aa: ASSLVQLVGRETQY

v_call: TRBV7-9
j_call: TRBJ2-5
clone_size: -
cdr3_aa: ASRIGGAETQY

v_call: TRBV4-2
j_call: TRBJ1-2
clone_size: few
cdr3_aa: ASSQVPGTGATFYGYT

v_call: TRBV9
j_call: TRBJ2-1
clone_size: -
cdr3_aa: ASSVGLDNEQF

v_call: TRBV7-2
j_call: TRBJ2-5
clone_size: -
cdr3_aa: ASSLGGRETHY

v_call: TRBV7-8
j_call: TRBJ2-4
clone_size: -
cdr3_aa: ASSRSSGVAKNIQY

v_call: TRBV7-3
j_call: TRBJ2-1
clone_size: few
cdr3_aa: ASSFIREYEQF

v_call: TRBV3-1
j_call: TRBJ1-5
clone_size: -
cdr3_aa: ASSQTQYQPQH

v_call: TRBV6-5
j_call: TRBJ2-3
clone_size: few
cdr3_aa: ASSSGTGFSDTQY

v_call: TRBV15
j_call: TRBJ2-7
clone_size: once
cdr3_aa: ATSRGHPSGGKVYEQY

v_call: TRBV2
j_call: TRBJ2-3
clone_size: few
cdr3_aa: ASSEALLAGGGIADTQY

v_call: TRBV29-1
j_call: TRBJ1-4
clone_size: -
cdr3_aa: SVGWTARGLF

v_call: TRBV4-2
j_call: TRBJ2-6
clone_size: -
cdr3_aa: ASSQADVIGTGGTRSGANVLT

v_call: TRBV2
j_call: TRBJ2-3
clone_size: -
cdr3_aa: ASTPDRGLEDTQY

v_call: TRBV15
j_call: TRBJ1-2
clone_size: -
cdr3_aa: VTSRAGSGYGYT

v_call: TRBV29-1
j_call: TRBJ2-4
clone_size: few
cdr3_aa: SVVSGAKNIQY

v_call: TRBV6-1
j_call: TRBJ2-7
clone_size: few
cdr3_aa: ASSELDSEQY

v_call: TRBV2
j_call: TRBJ1-2
clone_size: -
cdr3_aa: ASSPTGQGIIGYGYT